Presented here are 23 T cell receptor beta chains from one specimen sequenced in a study of blood T cells in healthy people across ages. A second PCR of roughly 7 to 11 cycles used a sample-barcoded 5' primer and a J-beta primer mix. One entry per CDR3 protein results from TCRdb running MiXCR on the 5' RACE reads. The table lists 650,000 to 1,000,000 distinct CDR3 sequences, around half of them singletons. Specimen: blood. All receptors derive from a man older than 75 in good health.

This clonotype was recorded a few times. This rearrangement joins TRBV5-6 to TRBJ2-3; 8 bases align to TRBD1. J gave up 2 bases and V 7 bases, and 9 bases lay outside the gene matches. The CDR3 is 15 amino acids. Germline V lookup: CDR1 SGHDT, CDR2 YYEEEE. Here the CDR3 reads CASSPGTGITDTQYF. CDR3 DNA sequence: TGTGCCAGCTCCCCAGGGACAGGTATCACAGATACGCAGTATTTT.

The chain carries TRBV5-1 and TRBJ2-5, with a possible D match to TRBD1 (6 bases). Germline V gives CDR1 SGHRS, CDR2 YFSETQ. The ends were cut back, 4 bases at V and 11 bases at J, with 27 bases in the middle. CDR3 length: 16 amino acids. CDR3 amino acids: CASSQGTDSDFVEQYF. The DNA of the CDR3 is TGCGCCAGCAGCCAGGGGACGGATTCTGACTTCGTAGAGCAGTACTTC.

This clonotype was seen more than once but under ten times. The V call is TRBV27, the J call TRBJ1-2; possibly TRBD1 for D (5 bases). The ends were cut back, 1 base at V and 6 bases at J, with 15 bases in the middle. The CDR3 has 15 amino acids. Germline assignment: CDR1 MNHEY and CDR2 SMNVEV (reference sequence). The CDR3 bases are TGTGCCAGCAGTTTATTGCCAGGGCTGAAGGATGGCTACACCTTC. Its translation is CASSLLPGLKDGYTF.

This clonotype was seen only a few times. CDR3 amino acids: CASSPGSRGDTYEQYF. CDR3 sequence (DNA): TGTGCCAGCAGCCCCGGCAGCCGGGGGGACACCTACGAGCAGTACTTC. V is TRBV13 and J is TRBJ2-5, with TRBD2 as a possible D gene (7 bases). TRBJ2-7 explains the end of the DNA better; the J call may be wrong. Germline V lookup: CDR1 PRHDT, CDR2 FYEKMQ (reference sequence). This CDR3 has 16 amino acids.

This clonotype was counted between two and nine times. This rearrangement joins TRBV9 to TRBJ1-1; D not certain. The germline gives CDR1 SGDLS, CDR2 YYNGEE. The ends were cut back, 3 bases at V and 0 bases at J, with 6 bases in the middle. This CDR3 has 13 residues. The chain's CDR3 is CASSATLNTEAFF. Written as DNA, the CDR3 is TGTGCCAGCAGCGCGACGTTGAACACTGAAGCTTTCTTT.

This clonotype was seen a few times. The chain joins TRBV7-9 to TRBJ2-5; D unclear. CDR3 length: 14 residues. V lost 0 bases and J lost 1, with 6 bases in between. The germline V gene encodes CDR1 SEHNR and CDR2 FQNEAQ (reference sequence). DNA of the CDR3: TGTGCCAGCAGCTTAGCCCAGCCCCAAGAGACCCAGTACTTC. Translation: CASSLAQPQETQYF. Full variable domain (remainder filled in from reference TRBV7-9 and TRBJ2-5): DTGVSQNPRHKITKRGQNVTFRCDPISEHNRLYWYRQTLGQGPEFLTYFQNEAQLEKSRLLSDRFSAERPKGSFSTLEIQRTEQGDSAMYLCASSLAQPQETQYFGPGTRLLVL.

The chain couples TRBV5-5 to TRBJ2-3, with 9 positions matching TRBD2. V was pared by 4 bases and J by 5 bases, with 14 bases of the junction left unmatched. In germline, CDR1 is SGHKS, CDR2 YYEKEE (reference sequence). This CDR3 has 17 amino acids. CDR3: CASSRTRGRARGDTQYF. The CDR3 DNA sequence: TGTGCCAGCAGCCGAACCCGCGGGAGGGCAAGGGGAGATACGCAGTATTTT.

This clonotype was counted many times. The CDR3 DNA is TGTGCCAGCAGCGTAGATTCCGGCAGGGCTAGCACAGATACGCAGTATTTT. Translated, it gives CASSVDSGRASTDTQYF. The chain carries TRBV9 and TRBJ2-3, with D maybe TRBD1 (5 bases). The CDR3 length is 17 residues. The germline V and J ends were trimmed by 0 bases and 0 bases, with 14 bases remaining between them. Germline V CDR1 and CDR2: SGDLS, YYNGEE.

The chain joins TRBV19 to TRBJ2-5; TRBD2 is a possible D gene (6 bases). Trimming removed 2 bases at V and 3 bases at J, with 10 bases between. Germline loops: CDR1 LNHDA, CDR2 SQIVND (reference sequence). There are 14 residues in the CDR3. This CDR3 reads CASSISSAKETQYF. The CDR3, as DNA: TGTGCCAGTAGTATATCTAGCGCGAAAGAGACCCAGTACTTC.

V is TRBV20-1 and J is TRBJ2-3; 9 nucleotides line up with TRBD2. This CDR3 contains 16 residues. V lost 3 bases to trimming and J lost 2 bases; unmatched junction nucleotides: 9. Germline CDR1 and CDR2: DFQATT and SNEGSKA (reference sequence). CDR3 nucleotides: TGCAGTGCTAGGCGACTAGCGGCCGTCAACACAGATACGCAGTATTTT. It codes for CSARRLAAVNTDTQYF.

This clonotype was seen repeatedly, ten times or more. The chain employs TRBV6-2 or TRBV6-3 and TRBJ2-7; either TRBD1 or TRBD2 may fit D (5 bases each). This CDR3 region has 13 residues. V lost 2 bases to trimming and J lost 7 bases, with 12 bases between them. Germline CDR1 MNHEY, CDR2 SVGEGT. CDR3: CASSYGTVGEQYF. The DNA for the CDR3 is TGTGCCAGCAGTTACGGGACCGTTGGAGAGCAGTACTTC.

The rearrangement links TRBV7-3 to TRBJ2-2; 9 nucleotides match TRBD2. The J segment lost 7 bases and the V segment lost 1 base, leaving 4 bases of the junction unmatched. Germline assignment: CDR1 SGHTA and CDR2 FQGTGA. The CDR3 consists of 15 residues. In nucleotides, the CDR3 is TGTGCCAGCAGCTTAAATAGCGGGGGAGACGGGGAGCTGTTTTTT. Its translation is CASSLNSGGDGELFF. The whole variable domain, filled in from reference TRBV7-3 and TRBJ2-2, reads GAGVSQTPSNKVTEKGKYVELRCDPISGHTALYWYRQSLGQGPEFLIYFQGTGAADDSGLPNDRFFAVRPEGSVSTLKIQRTERGDSAVYLCASSLNSGGDGELFFGEGSRLTVL.

The rearrangement uses TRBV12-3 or TRBV12-4 and TRBJ2-7, with unresolved D. The CDR3 consists of 12 residues. Trimming took off 1 base at V and 7 bases at J, with 8 bases between the two ends. The CDR3 nucleotides read TGTGCCAGCAGTTTAGTCGACACGGAGCAGTACTTC. This codes for CASSLVDTEQYF.

This clonotype was recorded many times. The chain uses TRBV6-2 or TRBV6-3 and TRBJ2-6; maybe TRBD2 (6 bases). The V end lost 6 bases, the J end lost 2 bases, and 8 bases lay between the germline ends. CDR1 is MNHEY and CDR2 is SVGEGT in the germline V gene. The CDR3 totals 14 residues. The CDR3 sequence: CASRPSAGANVLTF. CDR3 nucleotides: TGTGCCAGCAGACCTAGCGCTGGGGCCAACGTCCTGACTTTC.

This clonotype has more than one count but fewer than ten. V usage is TRBV6-2 or TRBV6-3 and J usage is TRBJ2-1; D is perhaps TRBD2 (5 bases). Between the trimmed V and J ends, which lost 7 bases and 8 bases, there was a span of 18 bases. There are 14 residues in the CDR3. In germline, CDR1 is MNHEY, CDR2 SVGEGT. CDR3 amino acids: CASTEDRAWDEQFF. The DNA for the CDR3 is TGTGCCAGCACGGAGGACCGGGCGTGGGATGAGCAGTTCTTC.

This chain connects TRBV29-1 to TRBJ2-3; TRBD1 agrees at 7 bases. CDR1 and CDR2 (germline): SQVTM, ANQGSEA. The CDR3 is 13 residues long. With V trimmed by 4 bases and J by 6 bases, 7 bases remained unmatched. For the CDR3, the DNA is TGCAGCGTTGGGGACAGCCGATGGGATACGCAGTATTTT. As protein: CSVGDSRWDTQYF.

The rearrangement uses TRBV3-1 and TRBJ2-3; 11 nucleotides line up with TRBD2. CDR3 length equals 15 residues. Germline loops: CDR1 LGHDT, CDR2 YNNKEL (reference sequence). Trimming cost V 3 bases and J 8 bases; bases outside gene matches: 7. CDR3 in amino acids: CASSQGTSGPRTQYF. The CDR3 DNA follows: TGTGCCAGCAGCCAGGGGACTAGCGGCCCCCGTACGCAGTATTTT.

The V gene is TRBV7-8, the J gene TRBJ1-6, with D maybe TRBD1 (5 bases). Germline V lookup: CDR1 SGHVS, CDR2 FQNEAQ. V was cut by 5 bases and J by 10 bases, with 21 bases left in between. The CDR3 has 16 amino acids. The CDR3 DNA is TGTGCCAGCAGCGACCCTGGTCAGGGTGAGGCGTCACCCCTCCACTTT. Protein product: CASSDPGQGEASPLHF.

This sequence joins TRBV7-9 and TRBJ2-3; D uncertain. The CDR3 sequence is 14 residues long. Looked up from germline, CDR1 is SEHNR and CDR2 is FQNEAQ (reference sequence). With 5 bases removed from V and 6 bases from J, the gap between germline ends came to 15 bases. Written as DNA, the CDR3 is TGTGCCAGCAGCCTGGGCGTGGGATCGGATACGCAGTATTTT. The encoded protein is CASSLGVGSDTQYF. The variable domain in full, completed from reference TRBV7-9 and TRBJ2-3, reads DTGVSQNPRHKITKRGQNVTFRCDPISEHNRLYWYRQTLGQGPEFLTYFQNEAQLEKSRLLSDRFSAERPKGSFSTLEIQRTEQGDSAMYLCASSLGVGSDTQYFGPGTRLTVL.

This chain links TRBV7-9 with TRBJ2-7, with 11 bases that match TRBD2. Looked up from germline, CDR1 is SEHNR and CDR2 is FQNEAQ (reference sequence). The CDR3 is 15 amino acids. The junction had 8 bases not matched to a gene; V was cut back by 8 bases and J by 2 bases. The CDR3 here is CASALSSGGTYEQYF. The CDR3 coding sequence is TGTGCCAGCGCTCTTTCTAGCGGGGGGACCTACGAGCAGTACTTC.

In this sample, this clonotype turned up many times. The chain has TRBV5-1 and TRBJ2-1; TRBD2 agrees at 12 bases. Germline CDR1 SGHRS, CDR2 YFSETQ. The V and J ends lost 7 bases and 2 bases, in that order; junction bases with no gene match: 7. The CDR3 runs 16 residues. The CDR3 DNA reads as TGCGCCAGCCGTAACCCTAGCGGGAGGGCCTACAATGAGCAGTTCTTC. Translation: CASRNPSGRAYNEQFF.

The rearrangement joins TRBV12-5 to TRBJ1-6; D uncertain. V was trimmed by 4 bases and J by 8 bases, leaving 18 bases between them. There are 16 residues in the CDR3. Germline CDR1 reads LGHNT; CDR2 reads FRNRAP. DNA for the CDR3: TGTGCTAGTGGTTCTTTAAGGTCGGGGTATGATTCACCCCTCCACTTT. This translates into CASGSLRSGYDSPLHF.

This rearrangement joins TRBV5-1 to TRBJ2-3; 8 nucleotides align to TRBD2. V lost 4 bases, J lost 2 bases, and 9 bases stayed unmatched. The CDR3 has 16 amino acids. Germline lookup yields CDR1 SGHRS and CDR2 YFSETQ. CDR3 in amino acids: CASSTLAGGTTDTQYF. The CDR3 bases are TGCGCCAGCAGCACACTGGCGGGGGGAACCACAGATACGCAGTATTTT.